What follows are 22 T cell receptor beta chains derived from one specimen sequenced in a study of beta chain features in type 1 diabetes. Expressed TCRB transcripts were sequenced because the isolated RNA had all been reverse transcribed beforehand. Assay used: immunoSEQ multiplex PCR; TCRdb lists only in-frame clones, some missing. The data contain about half a million clones, 30% of them seen just once; the ten biggest clones take up 0.065%. Source material: naive CD4+ T cells from blood. The receptors come from a man younger than 35 in good health.

This clone showed up just a few times. The V call is TRBV29-1, the J call TRBJ2-3; 11 bases agree with TRBD2. V dropped 7 bases and J dropped 0; count of bases not matched to a gene: 6. The CDR3 is 15 amino acids. Germline assignment: CDR1 SQVTM and CDR2 ANQGSEA. CDR3 DNA sequence: TGCAGCGCCCGGACTAGCGGGTTCAGCACAGATACGCAGTATTTT. This codes for CSARTSGFSTDTQYF.

This chain uses TRBV28 with TRBJ2-7; D remains ambiguous. The V gene lost 6 bases and the J gene lost 0 bases, with 9 bases spanning the gap. Germline CDR1 and CDR2: MDHEN and SYDVKM. The CDR3 contains 13 residues. The CDR3 region has the DNA TGTGCCAGCAGCCCCTTCTACTCCTACGAGCAGTACTTC. It translates to CASSPFYSYEQYF.

This clone was counted only a few times. The genes are TRBV7-8 and TRBJ2-6, with D perhaps TRBD1 (6 bases). Germline V lookup: CDR1 SGHVS, CDR2 FQNEAQ. V was pared by 5 bases and J by 2 bases, with 10 bases between. The CDR3 loop spans 15 amino acids. The CDR3 DNA sequence: TGTGCCAGCAGCCTTACAGGGCCTGGGGCCAACGTCCTGACTTTC. This translates into CASSLTGPGANVLTF.

This clone was counted only a few times. This chain connects TRBV28 to TRBJ2-7; 10 nucleotides align to TRBD2. V lost 8 bases to trimming and J lost 4 bases; unmatched junction nucleotides: 11. The germline V gene has CDR1 MDHEN and CDR2 SYDVKM. This CDR3 has 15 amino acids. In nucleotides, the CDR3 is TGTGCCAGCGGGGGCCCGGCTAGCGGGAGTTACGAGCAGTACTTC. Translated, it gives CASGGPASGSYEQYF.

On this clone: Other DNA sequences in this sample translate to the same CDR3. The chain employs TRBV29-1 and TRBJ2-5, with a possible D match to TRBD1 (5 bases). The germline V gene has CDR1 SQVTM and CDR2 ANQGSEA. V was clipped by 6 bases and J by 1 base, with 9 bases between them. CDR3 length equals 12 residues. This CDR3 is CSVGAVQETQYF. As DNA, the CDR3 is TGCAGCGTAGGGGCAGTCCAAGAGACCCAGTACTTC.

V usage is TRBV4-1 and J usage is TRBJ2-1; the D gene could be TRBD1 or TRBD2 (5 bases each). This CDR3 is 17 amino acids long. CDR1 and CDR2 from the germline V gene are MGHRA and YSYEKL. V lost 2 bases and J lost 4, with 18 bases in between. DNA of the CDR3: TGCGCCAGCAGCCAATATCGAGGGGTCAGCCTGTACAATGAGCAGTTCTTC. Its protein product is CASSQYRGVSLYNEQFF.

The rearrangement links TRBV4-2 to TRBJ1-2; 11 nucleotides line up with TRBD1. From germline, CDR1 is LGHNA and CDR2 YNFKEQ. The CDR3 extends over 16 amino acids. Trimming at V came to 0 bases and at J to 3 bases, leaving 3 bases not matched to a gene. The CDR3 region is CASSQDLGQGDYGYTF. The CDR3 DNA sequence: TGTGCCAGCAGCCAAGATCTGGGACAGGGGGACTATGGCTACACCTTC.

The chain joins TRBV28 to TRBJ2-3; tentatively, D is TRBD1 (6 bases). There are 15 residues in the CDR3. Germline values: CDR1 MDHEN, CDR2 SYDVKM. Trimming pared 2 bases from V and 3 bases from J, leaving 12 bases between. The CDR3 reads CASSLRRGGTDTQYF. Written as DNA, the CDR3 is TGTGCCAGCAGTTTACGCAGGGGTGGAACAGATACGCAGTATTTT.

V and J are TRBV7-2 and TRBJ2-7; 7 positions agree with TRBD1. The germline V gene encodes CDR1 SGHTA and CDR2 FQGNSA. The CDR3 extends over 16 amino acids. Trimming took 2 bases from V and 0 from J; bases not matched to a gene: 7. The CDR3 loop is CASSLHETGTSYEQYF. CDR3 nucleotide sequence: TGTGCCAGCAGCTTACATGAGACAGGGACCTCCTACGAGCAGTACTTC.

The V gene is TRBV21-1, the J gene TRBJ2-3; the table's D call, TRBD2, was not checked against the DNA. TRBV21-1 is noted as a pseudogene. The CDR3 contains 15 residues. The CDR3 loop reads CASSKVCGGTDTQYF. For the CDR3, the DNA is TGTGCCAGCAGCAAAGTTTGCGGGGGCACAGATACGCAGTATTTT.

This clone was detected a few times. V is TRBV5-4 and J is TRBJ2-3; 14 bases are a match to TRBD2. Looked up from germline, CDR1 is SGHNT and CDR2 is YYREEE (reference sequence). V trimming: 2 bases; J trimming: 5 bases; junction bases outside the gene matches: 1. This CDR3 spans 15 amino acids. For the CDR3, the DNA is TGTGCCAGCAGCTTTGGACTAGCGGGAGGAGATACGCAGTATTTT. Encoded protein: CASSFGLAGGDTQYF.

This clone has a handful of counts. V usage is TRBV7-9 and J usage is TRBJ2-5; D ambiguous. The length of the CDR3 is 12 residues. The V gene's germline CDR1 is SEHNR and CDR2 FQNEAQ (reference sequence). V lost 1 base and J 5 bases, leaving 5 bases between the germline ends. CDR3 DNA: TGTGCCAGCAGCTTAGATGGTGAGACCCAGTACTTC. It is translated as CASSLDGETQYF.

The chain uses TRBV19 and TRBJ2-4; TRBD2 matches at 14 bases. V shed 7 bases, J shed 0 bases, and the junction held 8 bases outside the gene matches. The CDR3 has 18 amino acids. Germline CDR1 LNHDA, CDR2 SQIVND (reference sequence). This CDR3 is CASTLGTSGSAAKNIQYF. The CDR3 DNA reads as TGTGCCAGTACCTTAGGGACTAGCGGGAGCGCAGCCAAAAACATTCAGTACTTC.

The chain couples TRBV7-2 to TRBJ2-7, with TRBD2 as a possible D gene (7 bases). The CDR3 extends over 15 amino acids. Per germline, CDR1 SGHTA and CDR2 FQGNSA. Trimming cost V 5 bases and J 6 bases, with 20 bases left between them. In DNA form, the CDR3 reads TGTGCCAGCAGCCCCGGGGGGCGGGAGACGGTCGAGCAGTACTTC. Translation: CASSPGGRETVEQYF. The full variable domain, in which reference TRBV7-2 and TRBJ2-7 provide the parts outside the CDR3, is GAGVSQSPSNKVTEKGKDVELRCDPISGHTALYWYRQSLGQGLEFLIYFQGNSAPDKSGLPSDRFSAERTGGSVSTLTIQRTQQEDSAVYLCASSPGGRETVEQYFGPGTRLTVT.

This clone was observed a few times. The identical CDR3 is also encoded by other nucleotide sequences in the sample. This sequence joins TRBV7-9 and TRBJ2-1; D unclear. Germline V gene data show CDR1 as SEHNR and CDR2 as FQNEAQ (reference sequence). The CDR3 is 11 amino acids. The ends were cut back, 1 base at V and 9 bases at J, with 4 bases in the middle. Here the CDR3 DNA reads TGTGCCAGCAGCTTAGGGGGTGAGCAGTTCTTC. Its translation: CASSLGGEQFF.

This clone was counted between two and nine times. This sequence joins TRBV5-1 and TRBJ2-7; D is possibly TRBD1 (6 bases). Trimming pared 4 bases from V and 2 bases from J, leaving 16 bases between. The CDR3 has 15 amino acids. Germline CDR1 SGHRS, CDR2 YFSETQ. CDR3 residues: CASSPDRNSAYEQYF. The CDR3 bases are TGCGCCAGCAGCCCTGACAGGAACAGCGCCTACGAGCAGTACTTC.

The table lists this clone with a few counts. This chain connects TRBV19 to TRBJ2-2; 8 bases line up with TRBD2. This CDR3 has 16 residues. V lost 3 bases, J lost 6 bases, and 9 bases stayed unmatched. Germline V CDR1 and CDR2: LNHDA, SQIVND (reference sequence). For the CDR3, the DNA is TGTGCCAGTAGTATCGGCGGGAGGACCGCGGCCGGGGAGCTGTTTTTT. Protein sequence: CASSIGGRTAAGELFF.

The chain recombines TRBV6-1 with TRBJ2-1, with 10 bases that match TRBD2. Looked up from germline, CDR1 is MNHNS and CDR2 is SASEGT. V was clipped by 3 bases and J by 7 bases; unmatched bases: 6. CDR3 size: 15 residues. This CDR3 reads CASSDAGLARNEQFF. CDR3 coding DNA: TGTGCCAGCAGTGATGCGGGACTAGCGAGGAATGAGCAGTTCTTC.

The chain couples TRBV29-1 to TRBJ2-2; 8 bases agree with TRBD2. CDR1 is SQVTM, CDR2 ANQGSEA, per germline. CDR3 length: 14 amino acids. Unmatched junction bases numbered 7, after V lost 5 bases and J lost 5 bases. Here the CDR3 DNA reads TGCAGCGTTCCGGGACTAGATATGACCGGGGAGCTGTTTTTT. As protein: CSVPGLDMTGELFF.

The J gene is TRBJ2-3, the V gene TRBV7-9; D may correspond to TRBD1 or TRBD2 (5 bases each). The CDR3 runs to 10 residues. The ends were cut back, 4 bases at V and 14 bases at J, with 10 bases in the middle. Germline V gene sequence: CDR1 SEHNR, CDR2 FQNEAQ (reference sequence). CDR3 residues: CASSSSGPYF. The DNA of the CDR3 is TGTGCCAGCAGCTCCTCGGGACCGTATTTT.

The V gene is TRBV21-1, the J gene TRBJ1-1; the table's D call of TRBD1 was not tested on the DNA. TRBV21-1 is noted as a pseudogene. The CDR3 is 11 amino acids. CDR3 coding DNA: TGTGCCAGCAGCATCCCAGGGGAAGCTTTCTTT. Its translation: CASSIPGEAFF.

The sample holds a few counts of this clone. Other DNA sequences of this sample code for an identical CDR3. The rearrangement links TRBV5-4 to TRBJ2-5; D may be TRBD2 (6 bases). CDR3 length: 13 residues. Trimming removed 0 bases from V and 5 bases from J, with 8 bases in between. CDR1 and CDR2 from the germline V gene are SGHNT and YYREEE (reference sequence). CDR3 region: CASSLGLAETQYF. The DNA of the CDR3 is TGTGCCAGCAGCTTGGGTCTAGCGGAGACCCAGTACTTC.